This T cell receptor (beta chain) came from a study of human T cells and chemical hapten exposure. Many counts were recorded for this clonotype. The library labeled individual cDNA molecules by adding unique molecular identifiers to them. TCRdb fed the RACE reads into MiXCR, producing one record per CDR3 protein. This sample yields 56,000 or so distinct CDR3 sequences, of which approximately 9.5% are seen a single time; approximately 10% belongs to the top ten. Trimming removed 6 bases at V and 6 bases at J, with 17 bases between. Germline V gene sequence: CDR1 MNHEY, CDR2 SMNVEV (reference sequence). The CDR3 has 15 residues. Documented time point: pre-sensitization, week 0. As for treatment: therapeutic diphenylcyclopropenone sensitization with weekly scalp DPC. RNA extraction used unfractionated whole blood as the source of total RNA.

The sample here was whole blood, taken in connection with sensitization to the hapten diphenylcyclopropenone (DPC). The TCR comes from a woman in her twenties or thirties with alopecia areata. Some clones in this sample may be carry-over from other donors' samples. The chain joins TRBV27 to TRBJ2-2; either TRBD1 or TRBD2 may fit D (6 bases each). Here the CDR3 reads CASSRNREVPGELFF. Written as DNA, the CDR3 is TGTGCCAGCAGCCGAAACAGGGAGGTTCCCGGGGAGCTGTTTTTT.